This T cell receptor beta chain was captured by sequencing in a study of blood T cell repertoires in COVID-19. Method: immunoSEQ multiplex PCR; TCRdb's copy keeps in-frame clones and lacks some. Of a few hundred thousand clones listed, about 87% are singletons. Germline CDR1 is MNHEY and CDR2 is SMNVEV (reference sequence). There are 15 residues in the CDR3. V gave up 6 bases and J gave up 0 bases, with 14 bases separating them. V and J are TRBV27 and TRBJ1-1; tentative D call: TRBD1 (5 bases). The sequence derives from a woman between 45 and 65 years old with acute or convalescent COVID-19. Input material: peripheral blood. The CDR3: CASRIKGTMNTEAFF. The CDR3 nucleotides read TGTGCCAGCAGGATCAAAGGGACTATGAACACTGAAGCTTTCTTT.